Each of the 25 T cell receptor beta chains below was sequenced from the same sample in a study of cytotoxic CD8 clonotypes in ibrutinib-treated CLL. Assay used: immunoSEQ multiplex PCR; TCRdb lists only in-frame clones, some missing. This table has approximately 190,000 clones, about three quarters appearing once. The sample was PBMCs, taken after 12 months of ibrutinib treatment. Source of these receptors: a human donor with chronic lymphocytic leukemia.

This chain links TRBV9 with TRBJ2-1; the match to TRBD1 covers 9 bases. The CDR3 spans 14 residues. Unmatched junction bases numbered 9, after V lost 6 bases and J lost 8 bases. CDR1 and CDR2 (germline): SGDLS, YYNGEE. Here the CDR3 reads CASTAGTGLYEQFF. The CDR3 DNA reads TGTGCCAGCACGGCCGGGACAGGGCTTTATGAGCAGTTCTTC.

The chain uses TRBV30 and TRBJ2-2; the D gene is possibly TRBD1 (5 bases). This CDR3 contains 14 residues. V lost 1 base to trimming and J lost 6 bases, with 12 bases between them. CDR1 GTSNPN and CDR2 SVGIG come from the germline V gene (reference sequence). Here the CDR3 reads CAWSGAARAGELFF. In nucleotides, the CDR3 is TGTGCCTGGAGTGGGGCAGCCAGGGCCGGGGAGCTGTTTTTT.

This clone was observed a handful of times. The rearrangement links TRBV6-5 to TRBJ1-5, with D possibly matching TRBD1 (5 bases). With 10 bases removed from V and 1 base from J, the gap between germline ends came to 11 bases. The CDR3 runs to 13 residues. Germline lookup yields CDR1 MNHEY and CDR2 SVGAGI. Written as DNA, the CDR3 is TGTGCCACCCGGGACGGAAGCAATCAGCCCCAGCATTTT. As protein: CATRDGSNQPQHF.

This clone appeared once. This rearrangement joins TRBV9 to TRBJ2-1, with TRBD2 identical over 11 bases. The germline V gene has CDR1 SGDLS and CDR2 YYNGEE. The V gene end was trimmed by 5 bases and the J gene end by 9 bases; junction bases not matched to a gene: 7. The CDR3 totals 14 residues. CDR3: CASSIAGGAREQFF. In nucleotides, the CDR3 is TGTGCCAGCAGTATAGCGGGAGGGGCCCGTGAGCAGTTCTTC.

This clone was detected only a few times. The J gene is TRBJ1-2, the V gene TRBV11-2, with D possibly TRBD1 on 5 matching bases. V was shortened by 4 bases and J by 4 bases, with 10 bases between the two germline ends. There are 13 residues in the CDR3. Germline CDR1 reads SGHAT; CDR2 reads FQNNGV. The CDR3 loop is CASSSRQPYGYTF. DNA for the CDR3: TGTGCCAGCAGCTCCAGACAGCCCTATGGCTACACCTTC.

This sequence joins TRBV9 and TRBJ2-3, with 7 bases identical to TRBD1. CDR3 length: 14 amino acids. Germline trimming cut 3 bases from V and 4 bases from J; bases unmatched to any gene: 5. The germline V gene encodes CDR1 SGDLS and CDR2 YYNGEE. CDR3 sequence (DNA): TGTGCCAGCAGCGCAAGACAGGGAGCAGATACGCAGTATTTT. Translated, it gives CASSARQGADTQYF.

The CDR3 loop reads CASSPGDRTITDTQYF. In DNA, the CDR3 is TGCGCCAGCAGCCCCGGGGACAGGACCATCACAGATACGCAGTATTTT. V and J are TRBV4-1 and TRBJ2-3; TRBD1 matches 8 bases. From germline, CDR1 is MGHRA and CDR2 YSYEKL. This CDR3 spans 16 amino acids. The ends lost 4 bases at V and 2 bases at J; junction bases unmatched: 8.

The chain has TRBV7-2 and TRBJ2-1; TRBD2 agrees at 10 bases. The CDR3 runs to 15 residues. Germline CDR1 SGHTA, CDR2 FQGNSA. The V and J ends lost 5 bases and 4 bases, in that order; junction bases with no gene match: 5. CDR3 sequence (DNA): TGTGCCAGCAGCCCCACTAGCGGGGATTACAATGAGCAGTTCTTC. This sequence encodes CASSPTSGDYNEQFF.

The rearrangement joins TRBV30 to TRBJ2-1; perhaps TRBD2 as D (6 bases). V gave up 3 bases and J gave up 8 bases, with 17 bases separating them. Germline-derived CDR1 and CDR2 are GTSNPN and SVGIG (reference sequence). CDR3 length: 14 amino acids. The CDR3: CAWSPGLAVDEQFF. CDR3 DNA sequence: TGTGCCTGGAGCCCGGGACTGGCCGTCGATGAGCAGTTCTTC.

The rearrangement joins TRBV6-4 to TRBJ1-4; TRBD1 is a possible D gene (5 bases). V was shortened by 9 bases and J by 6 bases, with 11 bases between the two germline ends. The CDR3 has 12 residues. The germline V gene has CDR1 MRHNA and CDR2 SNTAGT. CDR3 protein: CARGGRDEKLFF. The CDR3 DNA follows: TGTGCCAGGGGGGGACGTGATGAAAAACTGTTTTTT.

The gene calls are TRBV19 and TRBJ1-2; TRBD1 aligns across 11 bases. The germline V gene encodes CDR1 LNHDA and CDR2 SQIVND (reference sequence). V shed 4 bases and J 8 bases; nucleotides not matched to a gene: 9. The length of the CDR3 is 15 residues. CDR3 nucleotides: TGTGCCAGTAGTACCCGGACAGGGGGCGTCGGGGGCTACACCTTC. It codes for CASSTRTGGVGGYTF. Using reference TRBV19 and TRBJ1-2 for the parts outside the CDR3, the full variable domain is DGGITQSPKYLFRKEGQNVTLSCEQNLNHDAMYWYRQDPGQGLRLIYYSQIVNDFQKGDIAEGYSVSREKKESFPLTVTSAQKNPTAFYLCASSTRTGGVGGYTFGSGTRLTVV.

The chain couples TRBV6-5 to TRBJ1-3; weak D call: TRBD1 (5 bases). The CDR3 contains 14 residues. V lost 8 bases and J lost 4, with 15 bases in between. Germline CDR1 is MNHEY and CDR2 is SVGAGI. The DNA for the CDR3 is TGTGCCAGCTGGGACCTACCAATCGGAAACACCATATATTTT. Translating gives CASWDLPIGNTIYF.

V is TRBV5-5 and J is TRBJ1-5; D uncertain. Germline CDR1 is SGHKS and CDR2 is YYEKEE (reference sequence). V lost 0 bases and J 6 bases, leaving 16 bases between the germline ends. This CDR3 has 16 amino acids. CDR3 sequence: CASSLVLRSGGQPQHF. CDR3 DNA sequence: TGTGCCAGCAGCTTGGTCTTAAGATCCGGCGGTCAGCCCCAGCATTTT.

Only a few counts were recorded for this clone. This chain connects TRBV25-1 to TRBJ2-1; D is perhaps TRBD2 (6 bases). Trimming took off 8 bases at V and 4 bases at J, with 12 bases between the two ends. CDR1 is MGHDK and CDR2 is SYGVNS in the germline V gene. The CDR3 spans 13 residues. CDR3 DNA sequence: TGTGCCAGCGAGGGAGGCACGTACAATGAGCAGTTCTTC. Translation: CASEGGTYNEQFF.

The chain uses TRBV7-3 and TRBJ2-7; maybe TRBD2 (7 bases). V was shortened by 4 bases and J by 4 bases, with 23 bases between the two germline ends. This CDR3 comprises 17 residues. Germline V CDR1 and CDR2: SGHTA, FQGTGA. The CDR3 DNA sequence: TGTGCCAGCAGCTCCCTCGGAGGGGGGGCCAAGGAGTACGAGCAGTACTTC. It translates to CASSSLGGGAKEYEQYF. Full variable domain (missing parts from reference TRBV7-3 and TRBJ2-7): GAGVSQTPSNKVTEKGKYVELRCDPISGHTALYWYRQSLGQGPEFLIYFQGTGAADDSGLPNDRFFAVRPEGSVSTLKIQRTERGDSAVYLCASSSLGGGAKEYEQYFGPGTRLTVT.

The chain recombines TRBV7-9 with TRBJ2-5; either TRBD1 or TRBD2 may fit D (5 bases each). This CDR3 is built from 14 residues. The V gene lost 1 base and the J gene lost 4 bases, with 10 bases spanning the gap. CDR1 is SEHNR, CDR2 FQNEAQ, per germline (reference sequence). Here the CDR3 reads CASSLVGEAETQYF. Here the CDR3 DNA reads TGTGCCAGCAGCTTAGTGGGGGAAGCAGAGACCCAGTACTTC.

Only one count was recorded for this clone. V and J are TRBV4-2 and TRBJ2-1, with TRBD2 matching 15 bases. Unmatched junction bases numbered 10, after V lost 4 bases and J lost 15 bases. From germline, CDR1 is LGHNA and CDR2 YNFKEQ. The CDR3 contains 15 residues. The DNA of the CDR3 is TGTGCCAGCAGCCCCCAGGGACTAGCGGGGGGAACTCTGTTCTTC. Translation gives CASSPQGLAGGTLFF.

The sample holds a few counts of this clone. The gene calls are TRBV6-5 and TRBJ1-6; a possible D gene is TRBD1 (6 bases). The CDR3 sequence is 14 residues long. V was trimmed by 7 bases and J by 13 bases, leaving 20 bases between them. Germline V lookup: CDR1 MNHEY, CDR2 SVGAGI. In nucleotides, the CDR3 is TGTGCCAGCACCCCTGGGGGGGCTGACTGGCCCCTCCACTTT. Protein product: CASTPGGADWPLHF.

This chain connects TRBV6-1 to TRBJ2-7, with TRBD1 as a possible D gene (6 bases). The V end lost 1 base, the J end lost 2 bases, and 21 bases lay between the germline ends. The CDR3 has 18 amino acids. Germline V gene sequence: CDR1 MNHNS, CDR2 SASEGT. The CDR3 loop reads CASSEGLGSGQSPYEQYF. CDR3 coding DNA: TGTGCCAGCAGTGAAGGCCTTGGTTCGGGACAATCACCCTACGAGCAGTACTTC.

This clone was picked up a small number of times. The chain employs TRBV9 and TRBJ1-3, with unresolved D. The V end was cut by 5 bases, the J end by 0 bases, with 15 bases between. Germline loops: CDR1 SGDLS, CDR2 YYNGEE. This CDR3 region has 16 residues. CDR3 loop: CASRPHGFHSGNTIYF. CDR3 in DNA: TGTGCCAGCAGGCCCCATGGGTTTCACTCTGGAAACACCATATATTTT.

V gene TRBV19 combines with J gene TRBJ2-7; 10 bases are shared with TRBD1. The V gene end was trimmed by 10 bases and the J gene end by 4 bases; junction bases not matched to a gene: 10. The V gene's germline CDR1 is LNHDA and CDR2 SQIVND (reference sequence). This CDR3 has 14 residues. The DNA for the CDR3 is TGTGCCACTTCCCCCGGACAGGGGGGATACGAGCAGTACTTC. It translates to CATSPGQGGYEQYF.

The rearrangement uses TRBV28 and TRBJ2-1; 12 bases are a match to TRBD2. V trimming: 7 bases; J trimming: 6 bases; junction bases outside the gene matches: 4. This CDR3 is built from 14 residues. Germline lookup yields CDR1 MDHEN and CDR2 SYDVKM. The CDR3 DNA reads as TGTGCCAGCACCGGGGGACTAGCGGGCAATGAGCAGTTCTTC. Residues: CASTGGLAGNEQFF.

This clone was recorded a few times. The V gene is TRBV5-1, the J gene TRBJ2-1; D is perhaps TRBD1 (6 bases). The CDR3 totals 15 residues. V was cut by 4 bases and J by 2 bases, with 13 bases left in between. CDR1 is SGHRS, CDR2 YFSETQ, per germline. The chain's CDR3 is CASSVTGTPYNEQFF. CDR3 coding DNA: TGCGCCAGCAGCGTAACAGGGACCCCCTACAATGAGCAGTTCTTC.

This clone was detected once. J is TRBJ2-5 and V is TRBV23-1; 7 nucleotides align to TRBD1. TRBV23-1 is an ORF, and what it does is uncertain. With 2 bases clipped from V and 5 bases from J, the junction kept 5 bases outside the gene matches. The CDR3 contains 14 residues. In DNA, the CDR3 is TGCGCCAGCAGTCAAACGGGACAGCCCGAGACCCAGTACTTC. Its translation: CASSQTGQPETQYF.

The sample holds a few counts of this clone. Here the CDR3 reads CASSARQGFNSPLHF. The CDR3 coding sequence is TGTGCCAGCAGTGCCAGACAGGGATTTAATTCACCCCTCCACTTT. The V and J genes are TRBV25-1 and TRBJ1-6, with 7 bases aligning to TRBD1. The germline gives CDR1 MGHDK, CDR2 SYGVNS. The CDR3 covers 15 residues. V gave up 4 bases and J gave up 6 bases; unmatched junction bases: 6. The complete variable domain, with remaining parts taken from reference TRBV25-1 and TRBJ1-6, reads EADIYQTPRYLVIGTGKKITLECSQTMGHDKMYWYQQDPGMELHLIHYSYGVNSTEKGDLSSESTVSRIRTEHFPLTLESARPSHTSQYLCASSARQGFNSPLHFGNGTRLTVT.